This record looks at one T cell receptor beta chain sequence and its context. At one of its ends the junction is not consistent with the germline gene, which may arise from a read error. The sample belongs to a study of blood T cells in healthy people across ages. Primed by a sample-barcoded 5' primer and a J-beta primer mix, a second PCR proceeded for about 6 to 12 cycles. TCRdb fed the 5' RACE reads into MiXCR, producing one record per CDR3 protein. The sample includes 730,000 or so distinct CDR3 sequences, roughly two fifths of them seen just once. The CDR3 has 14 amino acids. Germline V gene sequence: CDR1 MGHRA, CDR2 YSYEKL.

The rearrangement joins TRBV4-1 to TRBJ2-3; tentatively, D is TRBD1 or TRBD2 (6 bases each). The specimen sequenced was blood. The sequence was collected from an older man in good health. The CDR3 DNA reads TGCGCCAACAGCCAAGGGGGGAGGACAGATACGCAGTATTTT. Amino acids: CANSQGGRTDTQYF.